The 20 T cell receptor beta chains below all came from one sample that was sequenced in a study of shared clonotypes between healthy human individuals (dated by TCRdb to 2018 to 2021). CD8 naive samples consisted of CD45RO-negative cells that were positively selected for CCR7, yielding a CD45RA+CCR7+ population without TemRA cells. To prepare the library, the immunoSEQ multiplex PCR assay was applied. Here the immuneACCESS table is served through TCRdb, limited to in-frame sequences with V and J called. Missing clones are a known gap in these copies; in checked studies unresolved V genes cover under half, and the rest lacks a known reason. This sample is represented by 1.5 million to 2.5 million clones; roughly 95% of them were singletons. The ten largest clones represent 1.2% of the sample. The sample was naive CD8+ T cells sorted from blood. This specimen's cell subset or site label, interpreted: CD45RA+CCR7+. The source of these receptors is a man between 18 and 35 years old in good health.

This chain links TRBV20-1 with TRBJ2-3; the match to TRBD2 covers 7 bases. J lost 6 bases, V lost 6 bases, and 3 bases had no gene match. CDR3 length equals 11 residues. Germline lookup yields CDR1 DFQATT and CDR2 SNEGSKA (reference sequence). CDR3 in DNA: TGCAGTGCCTACGGGGGGGATACGCAGTATTTT. Translating it yields CSAYGGDTQYF.

This CDR3 reads CASSSAFGLGTDTQYF. CDR3 coding DNA: TGTGCCAGCAGCTCCGCTTTTGGCCTCGGAACAGATACGCAGTATTTT. This sequence joins TRBV7-9 and TRBJ2-3; D unclear. Germline loops: CDR1 SEHNR, CDR2 FQNEAQ (reference sequence). V was cut by 4 bases and J by 3 bases, with 17 bases left in between. The CDR3 consists of 16 residues.

The chain carries TRBV7-8 and TRBJ1-5; D is unresolved. V was pared by 2 bases and J by 1 base, with 12 bases between. The length of the CDR3 is 16 residues. The germline V gene has CDR1 SGHVS and CDR2 FQNEAQ. The CDR3 here is CASSLLADFSNQPQHF. The CDR3 DNA sequence: TGTGCCAGCAGCTTATTAGCGGACTTCAGCAATCAGCCCCAGCATTTT.

The V and J genes are TRBV9 and TRBJ1-1; possibly TRBD1 for D (6 bases). Per the germline V gene, CDR1 is SGDLS and CDR2 is YYNGEE. This CDR3 is built from 15 residues. Trimming stripped 2 bases from V and 0 bases from J, with 11 bases between. The DNA for the CDR3 is TGTGCCAGCAGCGTTGGGACAACAATGAACACTGAAGCTTTCTTT. As protein: CASSVGTTMNTEAFF.

The genes are TRBV11-2 and TRBJ1-2; D is uncertain. The CDR3 is 16 amino acids. Deletions cut 0 bases from V and 2 bases from J, with 13 bases between. Germline assignment: CDR1 SGHAT and CDR2 FQNNGV. The CDR3 loop is CASSLDSGSLNYGYTF. CDR3 coding DNA: TGTGCCAGCAGCTTAGACTCCGGGTCGCTAAACTATGGCTACACCTTC.

The V gene is TRBV5-1, the J gene TRBJ1-4; D unresolved. The CDR3 length is 17 residues. CDR1 is SGHRS and CDR2 is YFSETQ in the germline V gene. Between the trimmed V and J ends, which lost 3 bases and 0 bases, there was a span of 15 bases. The CDR3, as DNA: TGCGCCAGCAGCTATTTTGTGTTGGGTGCAACTAATGAAAAACTGTTTTTT. Protein: CASSYFVLGATNEKLFF.

V is TRBV29-1 and J is TRBJ2-3, with no clear D. Between the trimmed V and J ends, which lost 6 bases and 5 bases, there was a span of 15 bases. CDR1 and CDR2 from the germline V gene are SQVTM and ANQGSEA. The CDR3 sequence is 13 residues long. CDR3 nucleotide sequence: TGCAGCGTGAACCCCTCGGGCGGAGATACGCAGTATTTT. Translating it yields CSVNPSGGDTQYF.

This clone was recorded once. An end of the junction does not agree with germline; a read error may underlie this. The CDR3, as DNA: TGTGCCAGCACCATCCGCGGGCGGACAGATATGCAGTATTTT. Translation: CASTIRGRTDMQYF. J is TRBJ2-3 and V is TRBV7-2; weak D call: TRBD1 (6 bases). Germline V gene data show CDR1 as SGHTA and CDR2 as FQGNSA. The CDR3 runs to 14 residues. Using reference TRBV7-2 and TRBJ2-3 for the parts outside the CDR3, the full variable domain is GAGVSQSPSNKVTEKGKDVELRCDPISGHTALYWYRQSLGQGLEFLIYFQGNSAPDKSGLPSDRFSAERTGGSVSTLTIQRTQQEDSAVYLCASTIRGRTDMQYFGPGTRLTVL.

In regard to this clone: Other nucleotide sequences in the sample specify the same CDR3. This sequence joins TRBV5-1 and TRBJ1-1; maybe TRBD1 (5 bases). CDR3 length: 14 amino acids. Trimming stripped 0 bases from V and 2 bases from J, with 8 bases between. Germline V CDR1 and CDR2: SGHRS, YFSETQ. The CDR3 DNA is TGCGCCAGCAGCTTGGTGGGGGTTAACACTGAAGCTTTCTTT. The encoded protein is CASSLVGVNTEAFF.

J is TRBJ2-7 and V is TRBV19; D is uncertain. The CDR3 extends over 15 amino acids. With 0 bases removed from V and 6 bases from J, the gap between germline ends came to 15 bases. Germline CDR1 and CDR2: LNHDA and SQIVND (reference sequence). CDR3 sequence reads: CASSIDLGTPREQYF. For the CDR3, the DNA is TGTGCCAGTAGTATAGATCTGGGCACTCCTCGCGAGCAGTACTTC.

The CDR3 sequence is CASSEPLSGAGDTQYF. CDR3 in DNA: TGCGCCAGCAGTGAGCCACTAAGCGGGGCGGGAGATACGCAGTATTTT. The chain couples TRBV10-2 to TRBJ2-3, with 7 bases lining up with TRBD2. Germline-derived CDR1 and CDR2 are WSHSY and SAAADI. With V trimmed by 2 bases and J by 5 bases, 10 bases remained unmatched. This CDR3 contains 16 residues.

V and J are TRBV10-3 and TRBJ2-7; no clear D gene. This CDR3 has 14 amino acids. V lost 4 bases and J lost 0, with 10 bases in between. Germline V gene lookup returns CDR1 ENHRY and CDR2 SYGVKD. CDR3 in amino acids: CAISGPAPSYEQYF. CDR3 nucleotide sequence: TGTGCCATCAGTGGGCCAGCGCCCTCCTACGAGCAGTACTTC.

This clone showed up just once. V gene TRBV7-9 combines with J gene TRBJ2-6; possible D gene TRBD1, 6 bases. This CDR3 spans 18 amino acids. V dropped 8 bases and J dropped 0 bases, with 20 bases sitting between them. Per the germline V gene, CDR1 is SEHNR and CDR2 is FQNEAQ (reference sequence). The CDR3 region has the DNA TGTGCCAGCTCAGACCCGGGACAACGAACCTCTGGGGCCAACGTCCTGACTTTC. This codes for CASSDPGQRTSGANVLTF.

The V and J genes are TRBV11-2 and TRBJ1-2; a weak D match, TRBD1 (6 bases). Trimming removed 0 bases at V and 4 bases at J, with 12 bases between. The CDR3 contains 15 residues. Germline V lookup: CDR1 SGHAT, CDR2 FQNNGV. CDR3 protein: CASSLDFRDTYGYTF. DNA of the CDR3: TGTGCCAGCAGCTTAGATTTCCGGGACACCTATGGCTACACCTTC.

This clone was seen just once. The genes are TRBV28 and TRBJ1-1; D is uncertain. Trimming removed 5 bases from V and 7 bases from J, with 20 bases in between. CDR3 length: 15 amino acids. Germline V gene data show CDR1 as MDHEN and CDR2 as SYDVKM. CDR3 region: CASSPNPGFMGEAFF. In DNA form, the CDR3 reads TGTGCCAGCAGTCCCAACCCGGGATTCATGGGTGAAGCTTTCTTT.

The chain has TRBV6-5 and TRBJ2-2; no reliable D call. Looked up from germline, CDR1 is MNHEY and CDR2 is SVGAGI. The CDR3 contains 15 residues. With 0 bases removed from V and 6 bases from J, the gap between germline ends came to 11 bases. The CDR3 is CASSYSTRFAGELFF. The CDR3 nucleotides are TGTGCCAGCAGTTACTCGACACGGTTCGCCGGGGAGCTGTTTTTT.

This clone was detected only once. The genes are TRBV2 and TRBJ2-7; D remains ambiguous. Germline V gene sequence: CDR1 SNHLY, CDR2 FYNNEI. The CDR3 extends over 12 amino acids. Trimming cost V 7 bases and J 7 bases, with 14 bases left between them. DNA of the CDR3: TGTGCCAGCAACGGAAACTTTGAAGAGCAGTACTTC. Translation: CASNGNFEEQYF.

For this clone: A junction boundary mismatches the germline segment, possibly from a read error. This chain links TRBV7-7 with TRBJ2-7, with 9 nucleotides matching TRBD1. The CDR3 contains 15 residues. Germline lookup yields CDR1 SSHAT and CDR2 FNYEAQ (reference sequence). CDR3 region: CASSPGTGITYEQYF. As DNA, the CDR3 is TGTGCTAGCAGTCCCGGGACAGGGATAACCTACGAGCAGTACTTC. Full variable domain (missing parts from reference TRBV7-7 and TRBJ2-7): GAGVSQSPRYKVTKRGQDVTLRCDPISSHATLYWYQQALGQGPEFLTYFNYEAQPDKSGLPSDRFSAERPEGSISTLTIQRTEQRDSAMYRCASSPGTGITYEQYFGPGTRLTVT.

The V call is TRBV7-9, the J call TRBJ1-5, with TRBD1 as a possible D gene (5 bases). CDR3 length equals 19 residues. Germline loops: CDR1 SEHNR, CDR2 FQNEAQ (reference sequence). With 4 bases removed from V and 4 bases from J, the gap between germline ends came to 26 bases. CDR3 protein: CASSSGWGPDGALNQPQHF. CDR3 nucleotides: TGTGCCAGCAGCTCCGGCTGGGGACCCGATGGAGCCCTAAATCAGCCCCAGCATTTT.

The chain couples TRBV27 to TRBJ2-1; D gene ambiguous. V was clipped by 0 bases and J by 4 bases, with 7 bases between them. From germline, CDR1 is MNHEY and CDR2 SMNVEV (reference sequence). The CDR3 runs to 14 residues. This CDR3 is CASSLSDAYNEQFF. CDR3 nucleotide sequence: TGTGCCAGCAGTTTATCGGACGCGTACAATGAGCAGTTCTTC.